The 11 T cell receptor beta chains presented below share a single source sample, sequenced in a study of T-cell reconstitution after alpha-beta-depleted transplantation in children. As it was prepared, the TCRbeta library received unique molecular identifiers. Each CDR3 protein gets one entry after TCRdb re-called the PCR reads with MiXCR. The sample has about 690,000 distinct CDR3 sequences, about 15% seen once. Sequencing was performed on PBMCs from the stem cell graft donor, taken from the stem cell graft. The source is a human donor who donated a stem cell graft to a child with acute myeloid leukemia.

This clonotype appeared a few times. This chain links TRBV15 with TRBJ1-1; TRBD1 might be the D (6 bases). The CDR3 is 15 amino acids. The ends were cut back, 3 bases at V and 1 base at J, with 12 bases in the middle. Germline V gives CDR1 LNHNV, CDR2 YYDKDF (reference sequence). The CDR3 loop is CATSSGGLGNTEAFF. CDR3 sequence (DNA): TGTGCCACCAGCAGTGGGGGGCTGGGGAACACTGAAGCTTTCTTT. Full variable domain (missing parts from reference TRBV15 and TRBJ1-1): DAMVIQNPRYQVTQFGKPVTLSCSQTLNHNVMYWYQQKSSQAPKLLFHYYDKDFNNEADTPDNFQSRRPNTSFCFLDIRSPGLGDTAMYLCATSSGGLGNTEAFFGQGTRLTVV.

This clonotype has a count of ten or more. The rearrangement uses TRBV6-5 and TRBJ1-1; D gene ambiguous. Germline V gene data show CDR1 as MNHEY and CDR2 as SVGAGI. The CDR3 covers 13 residues. V was shortened by 2 bases and J by 2 bases, with 6 bases between the two germline ends. The chain's CDR3 is CASSYTLNTEAFF. CDR3 DNA sequence: TGTGCCAGCAGTTACACCCTAAACACTGAAGCTTTCTTT.

This clonotype was seen many times. DNA of the CDR3: TGCAGTGCTTCAACAGGGATTAGCAATCAGCCCCAGCATTTT. It translates to CSASTGISNQPQHF. V is TRBV20-1 and J is TRBJ1-5, with D possibly being TRBD1 (6 bases). The V end lost 5 bases, the J end lost 0 bases, and 11 bases lay between the germline ends. CDR1 and CDR2 from the germline V gene are DFQATT and SNEGSKA (reference sequence). The CDR3 extends over 14 amino acids.

This clonotype was observed at least ten times. This sequence joins TRBV10-3 and TRBJ1-1; D perhaps matches TRBD1 (5 bases). V lost 7 bases, J lost 1 base, and 16 bases lay in between. Germline V gene sequence: CDR1 ENHRY, CDR2 SYGVKD. CDR3 size: 15 residues. CDR3: CAIKTTVRENTEAFF. The CDR3 DNA follows: TGTGCCATCAAGACGACAGTCAGAGAGAACACTGAAGCTTTCTTT.

The table lists this clonotype with a few counts. This rearrangement joins TRBV7-3 to TRBJ2-1; 16 nucleotides line up with TRBD2. Germline values: CDR1 SGHTA, CDR2 FQGTGA. With 2 bases clipped from V and 8 bases from J, the junction kept 3 bases outside the gene matches. The CDR3 totals 16 residues. CDR3 in amino acids: CASSLGTSGGGDEQFF. The CDR3, as DNA: TGTGCCAGCAGCTTAGGGACTAGCGGGGGGGGAGATGAGCAGTTCTTC.

This clonotype has at least ten counts. This chain links TRBV5-5 with TRBJ1-1; no clear D gene. Germline V CDR1 and CDR2: SGHKS, YYEKEE (reference sequence). The CDR3 runs to 14 residues. Trimming removed 0 bases from V and 1 base from J, with 7 bases in between. The CDR3 DNA is TGTGCCAGCAGCTTGGAGAGTGGGAACACTGAAGCTTTCTTT. Translation: CASSLESGNTEAFF.

The chain uses TRBV11-2 and TRBJ2-7, with 9 bases aligning to TRBD1. The germline gives CDR1 SGHAT, CDR2 FQNNGV. The junction had 7 bases not matched to a gene; V was cut back by 0 bases and J by 1 base. The CDR3 has 17 amino acids. CDR3 sequence (DNA): TGTGCCAGCAGCTTAGACACCGGGACAGGGTCGTCCTACGAGCAGTACTTC. Protein sequence: CASSLDTGTGSSYEQYF.

This clonotype was seen repeatedly, ten times or more. The chain links TRBV7-3 to TRBJ2-1; 7 nucleotides line up with TRBD1. The CDR3 loop spans 15 amino acids. CDR1 SGHTA and CDR2 FQGTGA come from the germline V gene. V trimming: 3 bases; J trimming: 6 bases; junction bases outside the gene matches: 8. The CDR3 DNA follows: TGTGCCAGCAGCTTCCTAACAGGGGTGGGCAATGAGCAGTTCTTC. Its protein product is CASSFLTGVGNEQFF. The variable domain in full, with the rest retrieved from reference TRBV7-3 and TRBJ2-1, is GAGVSQTPSNKVTEKGKYVELRCDPISGHTALYWYRQSLGQGPEFLIYFQGTGAADDSGLPNDRFFAVRPEGSVSTLKIQRTERGDSAVYLCASSFLTGVGNEQFFGPGTRLTVL.

This clonotype showed up just a few times. The CDR3 region is CASRPPSDRPSYNEQFF. The CDR3 nucleotides read TGTGCCAGCCGTCCTCCTTCGGACAGACCCTCCTACAATGAGCAGTTCTTC. This chain connects TRBV7-8 to TRBJ2-1; D perhaps matches TRBD1 (6 bases). Germline CDR1 reads SGHVS; CDR2 reads FQNEAQ. Trimming took off 8 bases at V and 0 bases at J, with 20 bases between the two ends. This CDR3 spans 17 amino acids.

V is TRBV12-3 or TRBV12-4 and J is TRBJ1-2, with unresolved D. V was clipped by 5 bases and J by 4 bases, with 14 bases between them. The CDR3 covers 14 residues. CDR3 region: CASSPLDRGYGYTF. As DNA, the CDR3 is TGTGCCAGCAGTCCCTTAGACCGGGGCTATGGCTACACCTTC.

This clonotype has ten or more counts. This chain links TRBV29-1 with TRBJ2-3; D may correspond to TRBD1 or TRBD2 (5 bases each). The CDR3 runs 14 residues. The germline V gene encodes CDR1 SQVTM and CDR2 ANQGSEA. Trimming stripped 4 bases from V and 6 bases from J, with 17 bases between. CDR3 nucleotides: TGCAGCGTTGTGAGGGCAGGGCGACGGGATACGCAGTATTTT. Residues: CSVVRAGRRDTQYF.